This TCR beta chain was sequenced during a study of pediatric ulcerative colitis. Study-wide results and limits: Rectal repertoires separated controls, mild-moderate and acute severe colitis.

This CDR3 spans 16 amino acids. V dropped 2 bases and J dropped 2 bases, with 16 bases sitting between them. Germline values: CDR1 SGHNT, CDR2 YENEEA. Using immunoSEQ multiplex PCR, the repertoire was profiled, and TCRdb retains in-frame clones only, with some absent. The data show roughly 25,000 clones, over 55% seen once. During colonoscopy, one to two rectal pinch biopsies were collected. A remark on this clone: What it binds is unknown.

This clonotype was obtained from a boy aged 5-17 years with severe ulcerative colitis. The chain carries TRBV11-3 and TRBJ2-7; no clear D gene. Material for sequencing was gut tissue. CDR3 sequence (DNA): TGTGCCAGCAGCTTACTTAGCTCGTCGAATACCTACGAGCAGTACTTC. Translated, it gives CASSLLSSSNTYEQYF.